This T cell receptor (beta chain) stems from a study of response to subunit inactivated influenza vaccine. Study results and limitations: T cells newly recruited by each seasonal influenza vaccination are few, the authors suggested.

A remark on this clonotype: What it recognizes is unknown.

One entry per CDR3 protein, called by TCRdb with MiXCR from the RT-PCR reads. This sample has hundreds of thousands of distinct CDR3 sequences, with approximately 11% found just once. The CDR3 runs to 17 residues. Trimming removed 6 bases at V and 5 bases at J, with 23 bases between. Germline CDR1 reads MNHNS; CDR2 reads SASEGT. V gene TRBV6-1 combines with J gene TRBJ1-5, with D uncertain. This TCR was sampled from a man aged 50-59 years who received an inactivated influenza vaccine. The material sequenced was PBMCs from blood, taken roughly 45 days after vaccination. The CDR3: CASSQQTGHNPYQPQHF. CDR3 sequence (DNA): TGTGCCAGCAGCCAACAGACCGGCCACAACCCATATCAGCCCCAGCATTTT.